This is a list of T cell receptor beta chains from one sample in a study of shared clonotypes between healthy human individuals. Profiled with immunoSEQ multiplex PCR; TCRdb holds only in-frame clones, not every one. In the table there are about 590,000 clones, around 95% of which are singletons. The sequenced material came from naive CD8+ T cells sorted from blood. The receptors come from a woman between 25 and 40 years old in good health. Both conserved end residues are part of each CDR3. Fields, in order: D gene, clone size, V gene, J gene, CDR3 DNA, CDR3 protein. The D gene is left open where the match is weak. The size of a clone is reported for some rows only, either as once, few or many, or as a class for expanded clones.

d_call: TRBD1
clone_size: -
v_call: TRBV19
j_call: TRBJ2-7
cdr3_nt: TGTGCCAGTAGTACGCCCCGACAGGGAAGAGGGGAGCAGTACTTC
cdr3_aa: CASSTPRQGRGEQYF

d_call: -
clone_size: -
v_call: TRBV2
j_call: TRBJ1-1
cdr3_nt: TGTGCCACCGGTGCGGGGATAGGCACTGAAGCTTTCTTT
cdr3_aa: CATGAGIGTEAFF

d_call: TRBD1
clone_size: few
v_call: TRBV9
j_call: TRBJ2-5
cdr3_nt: TGTGCCAGCAGCTTAGGGGGGACAGGTCAAGAGACCCAGTACTTC
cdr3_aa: CASSLGGTGQETQYF

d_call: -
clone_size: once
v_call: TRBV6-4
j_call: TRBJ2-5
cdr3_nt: TGTGCCAGCCCAGCAGGTCCGGGAAAAGAGACCCAGTACTTC
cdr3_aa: CASPAGPGKETQYF

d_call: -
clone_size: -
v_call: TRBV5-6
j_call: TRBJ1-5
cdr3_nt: TGTGCCATCGGCGGGGAGCCCCAGCATTTT
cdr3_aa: CAIGGEPQHF

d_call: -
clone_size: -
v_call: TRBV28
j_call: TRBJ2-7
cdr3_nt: TGTGCCAGCAGTAGGGGTATACAGGAATCAAGCTCCTACGAGCAGTACTTC
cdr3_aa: CASSRGIQESSSYEQYF

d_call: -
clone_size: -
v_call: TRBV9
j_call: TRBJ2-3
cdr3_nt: TGTGCCAGCAGCAGTTACACAGATACGCAGTATTTT
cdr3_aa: CASSSYTDTQYF

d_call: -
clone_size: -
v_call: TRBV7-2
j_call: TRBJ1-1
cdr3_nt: TGTGCCAGCAGCCCCGGGCTCTTCGGGGACACTGAAGCTTTCTTT
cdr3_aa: CASSPGLFGDTEAFF

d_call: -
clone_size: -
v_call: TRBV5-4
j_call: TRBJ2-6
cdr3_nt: TGTGCCAGCAGCTTGGCCCCGGGGCAGGCTGGGGCCAACGTCCTGACTTTC
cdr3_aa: CASSLAPGQAGANVLTF

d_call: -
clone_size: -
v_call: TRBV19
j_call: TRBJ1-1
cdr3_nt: TGTGCCAGTAGTATTTACGGCTCCGCGAACACTGAAGCTTTCTTT
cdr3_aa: CASSIYGSANTEAFF

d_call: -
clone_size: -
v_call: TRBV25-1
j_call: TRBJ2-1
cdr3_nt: TGTGCCAGCAGTGAATCGAGGCAGAATGAGCAGTTCTTC
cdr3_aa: CASSESRQNEQFF

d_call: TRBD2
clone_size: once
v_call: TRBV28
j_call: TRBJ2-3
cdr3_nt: TGTGCCAGCACCAGCGGGAGGGCCGTCCCAGATACGCAGTATTTT
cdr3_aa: CASTSGRAVPDTQYF

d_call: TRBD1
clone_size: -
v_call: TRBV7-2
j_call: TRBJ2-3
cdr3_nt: TGTGCCAGCAGCCCAGCGACAGGGAGCACAGATACGCAGTATTTT
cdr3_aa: CASSPATGSTDTQYF

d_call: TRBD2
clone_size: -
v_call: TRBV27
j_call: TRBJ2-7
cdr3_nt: TGTGCCAGCAGCCTAGCGGGAGGGCCCTACGAGCAGTACTTC
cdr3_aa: CASSLAGGPYEQYF

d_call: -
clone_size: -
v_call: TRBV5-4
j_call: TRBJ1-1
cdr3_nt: TGTGCCAGCAGCTTGGCCGAGGCTCGCGGAGCTTTCTTT
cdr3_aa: CASSLAEARGAFF

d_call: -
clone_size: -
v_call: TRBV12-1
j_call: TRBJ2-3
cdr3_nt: TGTGCCAGCAAATGGGGGCTAGCGCTGGGAGATACGCAGTATTTT
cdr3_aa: CASKWGLALGDTQYF

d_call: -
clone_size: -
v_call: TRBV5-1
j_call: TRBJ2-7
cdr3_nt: TGCGCCAGCAGCTTGGGTCAGGCCGACTACGAGCAGTACTTC
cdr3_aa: CASSLGQADYEQYF

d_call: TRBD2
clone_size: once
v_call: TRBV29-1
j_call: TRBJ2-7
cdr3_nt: TGCAGCGTTGGGACTAGCGCCTACGAGCAGTACTTC
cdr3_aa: CSVGTSAYEQYF

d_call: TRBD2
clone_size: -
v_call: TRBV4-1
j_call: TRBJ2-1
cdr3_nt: TGCGCCAGCAGCCAAAGTTGGAGCGGGGGAAACAATGAGCAGTTCTTC
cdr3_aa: CASSQSWSGGNNEQFF

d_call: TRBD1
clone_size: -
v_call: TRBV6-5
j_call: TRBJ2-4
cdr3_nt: TGTGCCAGCACCCCGAGGACAGGGTTAAACATTCAGTACTTC
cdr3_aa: CASTPRTGLNIQYF

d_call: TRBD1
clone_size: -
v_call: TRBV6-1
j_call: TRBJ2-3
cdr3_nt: TGTGCCAGCAGTCCGTGGACAGGGCCAGATACGCAGTATTTT
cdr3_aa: CASSPWTGPDTQYF

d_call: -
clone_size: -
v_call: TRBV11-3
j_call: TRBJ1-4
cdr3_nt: TGTGCCAGCAGCTCGAATGAAAAACTGTTTTTT
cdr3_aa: CASSSNEKLFF

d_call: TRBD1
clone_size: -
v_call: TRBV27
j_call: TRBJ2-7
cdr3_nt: TGTGCCAGCAGTGCCGTGAAGGGGACAGGGTCCTACGAGCAGTACTTC
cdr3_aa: CASSAVKGTGSYEQYF

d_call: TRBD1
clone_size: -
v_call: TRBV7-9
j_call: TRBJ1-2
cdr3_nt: TGTGCCAGCAGCCTTGGGACAGGGGGCAACTATGGCTACACCTTC
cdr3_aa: CASSLGTGGNYGYTF

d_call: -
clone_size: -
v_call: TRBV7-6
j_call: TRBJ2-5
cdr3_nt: TGTGCCAGCAGCTTACCGACTCAGGAGACCCAGTACTTC
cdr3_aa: CASSLPTQETQYF

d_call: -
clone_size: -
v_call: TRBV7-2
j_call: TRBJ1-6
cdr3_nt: TGTGCCAGCAGCCGCGGGCGGGGAATCCCCTATAATTCACCCCTCCACTTT
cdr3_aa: CASSRGRGIPYNSPLHF

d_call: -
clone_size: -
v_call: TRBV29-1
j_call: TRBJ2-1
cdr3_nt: TGCAGCGTCCTCACCACGTCCCTTAATGAGCAGTTCTTC
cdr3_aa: CSVLTTSLNEQFF

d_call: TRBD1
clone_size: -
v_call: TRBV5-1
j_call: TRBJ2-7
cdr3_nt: TGCGCCAGCAGCTTGGAGGGACAGGGATACGAGCAGTACTTC
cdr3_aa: CASSLEGQGYEQYF

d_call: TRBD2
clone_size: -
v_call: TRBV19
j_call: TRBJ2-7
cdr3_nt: TGTGCCAGTAGTATAGCGGGAGGGCCTGGCGAGCAGTACTTC
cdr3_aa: CASSIAGGPGEQYF

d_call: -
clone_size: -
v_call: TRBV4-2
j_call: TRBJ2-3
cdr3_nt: TGTGCCAGCAGCCAAGAGGGGGGTGGCGGTGCCGATACGCAGTATTTT
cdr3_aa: CASSQEGGGGADTQYF

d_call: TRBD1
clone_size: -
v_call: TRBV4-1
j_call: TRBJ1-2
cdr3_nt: TGCGCCAGCAGCCCCCGAGGGGGCAACTATGGCTACACCTTC
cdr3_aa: CASSPRGGNYGYTF

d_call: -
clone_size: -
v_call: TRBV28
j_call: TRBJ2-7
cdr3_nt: TGTGCCAGCAGGACGACAGCTTTCTCCTACGAGCAGTACTTC
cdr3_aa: CASRTTAFSYEQYF

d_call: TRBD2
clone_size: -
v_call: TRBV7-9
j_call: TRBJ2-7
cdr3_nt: TGTGCCAGCAGCCCCAGGACTAGCGGGAGACCCTCCTACGAGCAGTACTTC
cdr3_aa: CASSPRTSGRPSYEQYF

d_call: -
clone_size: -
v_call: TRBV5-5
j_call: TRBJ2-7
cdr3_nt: TGTGCCAGCAGCTTCCTTGCGGTCGGGGAGGAGCAGTACTTC
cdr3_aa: CASSFLAVGEEQYF

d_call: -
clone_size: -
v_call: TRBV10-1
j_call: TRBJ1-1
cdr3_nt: TGCGCCAGCAGTGAGCCCCCACCCATGAACACTGAAGCTTTCTTT
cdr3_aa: CASSEPPPMNTEAFF

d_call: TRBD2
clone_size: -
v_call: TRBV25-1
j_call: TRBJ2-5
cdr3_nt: TGTGCCAGCAGTGAACTGTTCGGGCTAGCGGGCCATCAAGAGACCCAGTACTTC
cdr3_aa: CASSELFGLAGHQETQYF

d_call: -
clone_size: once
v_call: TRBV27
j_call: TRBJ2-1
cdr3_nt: TGTGCCAGCAGCACCCTCTTTGGGGGAGTCTACAATGAGCAGTTCTTC
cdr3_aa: CASSTLFGGVYNEQFF

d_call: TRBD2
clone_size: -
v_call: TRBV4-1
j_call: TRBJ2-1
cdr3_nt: TGCGCCAGCAGCCAAGATGCTGGACTAGCGGGAGATGAGCAGTTCTTC
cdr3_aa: CASSQDAGLAGDEQFF

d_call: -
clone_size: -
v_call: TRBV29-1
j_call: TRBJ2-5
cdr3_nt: TGCAGCGTTGTTGGCGAGGGGCGGGAGACCCAGTACTTC
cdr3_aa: CSVVGEGRETQYF

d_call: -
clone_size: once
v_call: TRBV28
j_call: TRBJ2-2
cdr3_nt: TGTGCCAGCAGTCCTACAGGGCAGGACACCGGGGAGCTGTTTTTT
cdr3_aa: CASSPTGQDTGELFF

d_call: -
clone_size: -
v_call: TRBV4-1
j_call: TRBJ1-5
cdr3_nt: TGCGCCAGCAGCCAAGAACGGGGGGATCGCAATCAGCCCCAGCATTTT
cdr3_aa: CASSQERGDRNQPQHF

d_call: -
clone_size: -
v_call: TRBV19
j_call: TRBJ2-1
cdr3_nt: TGTGCCAGTAGTATTTATGGGGGTGGCTGGGAGTTATCCTCCTACAATGAGCAGTTCTTC
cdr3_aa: CASSIYGGGWELSSYNEQFF

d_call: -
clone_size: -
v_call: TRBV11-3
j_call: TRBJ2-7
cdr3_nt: TGTGCCAGCAGCTTAGATCAAAGGTCAGAGGAGCAGTACTTC
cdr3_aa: CASSLDQRSEEQYF

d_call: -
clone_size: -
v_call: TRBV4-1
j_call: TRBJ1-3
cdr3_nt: TGCGCCAGCAGCCAAGATTTAGGGCCTGGAAACACCATATATTTT
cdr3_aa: CASSQDLGPGNTIYF

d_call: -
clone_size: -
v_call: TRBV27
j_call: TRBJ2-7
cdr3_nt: TGTGCCAGCAGTTTATACCCCCCTGGGGCCGGGGGTGGCGAGCAGTACTTC
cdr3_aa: CASSLYPPGAGGGEQYF

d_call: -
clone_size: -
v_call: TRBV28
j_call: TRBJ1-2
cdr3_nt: TGTGCCAGCAGTATAATCAAACAGGGCACGGACGGCTACACCTTC
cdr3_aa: CASSIIKQGTDGYTF

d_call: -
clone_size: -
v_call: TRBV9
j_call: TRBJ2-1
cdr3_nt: TGTGCCAGCAGCGTAGCTCTTTCGGATGAGCAGTTCTTC
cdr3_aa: CASSVALSDEQFF

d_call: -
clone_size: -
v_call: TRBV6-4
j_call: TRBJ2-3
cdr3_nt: TGTGCCAGCAGTGACTCGATAGGAGGCACAGATACGCAGTATTTT
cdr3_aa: CASSDSIGGTDTQYF

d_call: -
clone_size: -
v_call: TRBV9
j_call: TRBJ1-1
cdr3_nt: TGTGCCAGCAGCGTAGGGGGTGTGCAGGCTGAAGCTTTCTTT
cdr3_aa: CASSVGGVQAEAFF

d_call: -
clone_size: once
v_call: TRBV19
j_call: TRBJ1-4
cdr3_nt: TGTGCCAGTATAGGGGGGCCTAATGAAAAACTGTTTTTT
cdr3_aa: CASIGGPNEKLFF

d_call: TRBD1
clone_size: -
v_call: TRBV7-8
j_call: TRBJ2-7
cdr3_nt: TGTGCCAGCAGCTTAGGACAGGGAAGAGTCTACGAGCAGTACTTC
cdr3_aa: CASSLGQGRVYEQYF

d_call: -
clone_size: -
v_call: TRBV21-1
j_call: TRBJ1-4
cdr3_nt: TGTGCCAGCAGCGCCCACAGGGATCCGACTAATGAAAAACTGTTTTTT
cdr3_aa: CASSAHRDPTNEKLFF

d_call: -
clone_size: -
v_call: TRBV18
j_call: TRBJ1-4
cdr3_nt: TGTGCCAGCTCACCACGTGGCGACCAGGCAACTAATGAAAAACTGTTTTTT
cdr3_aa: CASSPRGDQATNEKLFF

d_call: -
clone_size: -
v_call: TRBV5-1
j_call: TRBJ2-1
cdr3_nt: TGCGCCAGCAGTACAGGGAAATACAATGAGCAGTTCTTC
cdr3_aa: CASSTGKYNEQFF